The present T cell receptor (beta chain) was sequenced within a study of shared clonotypes between healthy human individuals. Findings of the study overall: Compared with memory subsets, naive subsets generally had larger estimated richness. The study found about 5% of naive CD4 clonotypes shared across a few donors. Read depth was anticipated to influence clonotype sharing among donors.

Using immunoSEQ multiplex PCR, the repertoire was profiled, and TCRdb retains in-frame clones only, with some absent. The sample records a few million clones, more than 90% being singletons. This clone was recorded only once. The antigen remains undetermined. Germline CDR1 reads MNHNS; CDR2 reads SASEGT. V gave up 0 bases and J gave up 6 bases; unmatched junction bases: 8. This CDR3 spans 17 amino acids. A split of CD4+ cells into CD45RA+ naive and CD45RA-negative memory subsets was performed. The sample consisted of naive CD4+ T cells sorted from blood. Specified subset: CD45RA+ positively selected. The chain uses TRBV6-1 and TRBJ2-4; 10 bases are shared with TRBD2. This TCR was recovered from a man aged 18-30 years in good health. The chain's CDR3 is CASSEAASGGTLNIQYF. CDR3 DNA: TGTGCCAGCAGTGAAGCGGCTAGCGGGGGAACCCTAAACATTCAGTACTTC.